This TCR beta chain was observed in a study of beta chain features in type 1 diabetes. The V end was cut by 0 bases, the J end by 9 bases, with 15 bases between. The CDR3 is made up of 15 amino acids. Germline V CDR1 and CDR2: SGHTA, FQGNSA. Every bit of the isolated RNA underwent reverse transcription, so sequencing read expressed TCRB transcripts. Some clones are missing from TCRdb's copy, which holds only in-frame ones; the method was immunoSEQ multiplex PCR. The data show over 300,000 clones, 8% seen once. The J gene is TRBJ2-1, the V gene TRBV7-2; the D is unclear. This TCR was sampled from a woman aged 18-29 years in good health. The sample comprised central memory CD4+ T cells from blood. The CDR3: CASSLAHISWGEQFF. The CDR3 DNA reads TGTGCCAGCAGCTTAGCTCATATCTCCTGGGGTGAGCAGTTCTTC.